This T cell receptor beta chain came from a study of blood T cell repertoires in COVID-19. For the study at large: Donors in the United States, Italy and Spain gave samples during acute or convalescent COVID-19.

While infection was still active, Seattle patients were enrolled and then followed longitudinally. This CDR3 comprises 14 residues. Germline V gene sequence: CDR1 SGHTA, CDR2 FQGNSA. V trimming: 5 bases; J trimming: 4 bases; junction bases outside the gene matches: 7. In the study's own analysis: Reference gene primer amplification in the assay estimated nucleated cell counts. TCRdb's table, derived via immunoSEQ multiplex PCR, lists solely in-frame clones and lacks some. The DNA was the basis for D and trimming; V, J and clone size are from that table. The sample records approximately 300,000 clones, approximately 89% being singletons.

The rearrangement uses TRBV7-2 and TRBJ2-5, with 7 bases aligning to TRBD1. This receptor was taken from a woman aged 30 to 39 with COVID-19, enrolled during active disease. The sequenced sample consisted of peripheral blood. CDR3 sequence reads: CASSLGQAVETQYF. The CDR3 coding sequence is TGTGCCAGCAGCCTTGGACAGGCGGTAGAGACCCAGTACTTC.